Included here is one TCR beta chain sequence, with context. Newly diagnosed hyperthyroidism patients aged 18 to 65 years had disease lasting under 2 months. This sample is part of a study of T cells in Graves' hyperthyroidism and ophthalmopathy. Germline values: CDR1 KGHSH, CDR2 LQKENI. This CDR3 region has 16 residues. The V end lost 0 bases, the J end lost 3 bases, and 15 bases lay between the germline ends. Regions amplified from RNA transcripts were the TCR beta CDR3 regions. During a first-round RT-PCR of the TCR CDR3, the HTBI primer set was used. One entry per CDR3 protein, called by TCRdb with MiXCR from the multiplex PCR reads. Counted here are about 350,000 distinct CDR3 sequences, about 18% occurring once; the ten biggest clones make up around 35%.

This clonotype originated in a woman in her 30s with Graves' hyperthyroidism that later progressed to Graves' ophthalmopathy. The chain combines TRBV18 with TRBJ2-7, with D tentatively TRBD1 or TRBD2 (5 bases each). Source material: blood. The CDR3 here is CASSPPPGRLDYEQYF. The CDR3 nucleotides are TGTGCCAGCTCACCACCTCCGGGACGCCTAGACTACGAGCAGTACTTC.